This T cell receptor (beta chain) appears in the sequencing data of a study of blood T cells in healthy people across ages. Study-wide results and limits: Unknown donor CMV status possibly confounded expanded clonotype changes.

A second PCR, run for 7 to 11 cycles, used a sample-barcoded 5' primer plus a J-beta primer mix. Each of the samples gave a minimum of 2.5 million paired-end reads that contained CDR3. TCRdb analysed the 5' RACE reads with MiXCR anew, one entry per CDR3 protein. The sample has 850,000 to 950,000 distinct CDR3 sequences; around 30% are singletons. Germline values: CDR1 SGHRS, CDR2 YFSETQ. Deletions cut 5 bases from V and 2 bases from J, with 8 bases between. The length of the CDR3 is 14 residues. This clonotype was found many times. Its antigen remains unidentified. Sequenced material: blood. The V gene is TRBV5-1, the J gene TRBJ2-6; no reliable D call. This receptor was taken from an elderly woman in good health. The CDR3 reads CASRSRAGANVLTF. The CDR3 DNA reads TGCGCCAGCAGATCACGGGCTGGGGCCAACGTCCTGACTTTC.